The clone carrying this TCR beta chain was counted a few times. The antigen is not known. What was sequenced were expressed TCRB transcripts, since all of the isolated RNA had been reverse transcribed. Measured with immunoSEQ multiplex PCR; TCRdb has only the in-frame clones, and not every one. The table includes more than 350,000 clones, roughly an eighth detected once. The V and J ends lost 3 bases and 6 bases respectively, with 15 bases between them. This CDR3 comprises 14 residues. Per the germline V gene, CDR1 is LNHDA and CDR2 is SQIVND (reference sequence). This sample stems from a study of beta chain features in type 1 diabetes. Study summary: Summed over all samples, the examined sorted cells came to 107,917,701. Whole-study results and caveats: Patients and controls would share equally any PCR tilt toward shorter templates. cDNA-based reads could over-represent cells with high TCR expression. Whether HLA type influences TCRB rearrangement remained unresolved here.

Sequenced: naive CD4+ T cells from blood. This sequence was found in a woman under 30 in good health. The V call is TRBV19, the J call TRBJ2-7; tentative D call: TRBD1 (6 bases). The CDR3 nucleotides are TGTGCCAGTAGTATGGGACAAATCGGGTCCGAGCAGTACTTC. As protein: CASSMGQIGSEQYF.